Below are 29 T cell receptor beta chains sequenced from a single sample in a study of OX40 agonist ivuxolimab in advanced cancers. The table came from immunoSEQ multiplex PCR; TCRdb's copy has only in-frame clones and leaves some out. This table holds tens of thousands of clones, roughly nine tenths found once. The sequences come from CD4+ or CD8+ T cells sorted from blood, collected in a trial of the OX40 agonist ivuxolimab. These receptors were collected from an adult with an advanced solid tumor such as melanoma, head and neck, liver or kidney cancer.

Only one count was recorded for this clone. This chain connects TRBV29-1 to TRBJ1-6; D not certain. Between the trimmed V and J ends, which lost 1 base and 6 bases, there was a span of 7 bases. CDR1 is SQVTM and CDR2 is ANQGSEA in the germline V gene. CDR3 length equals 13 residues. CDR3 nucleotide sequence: TGCAGCGTTGAAGTGGCCACTAATTCACCCCTCCACTTT. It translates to CSVEVATNSPLHF.

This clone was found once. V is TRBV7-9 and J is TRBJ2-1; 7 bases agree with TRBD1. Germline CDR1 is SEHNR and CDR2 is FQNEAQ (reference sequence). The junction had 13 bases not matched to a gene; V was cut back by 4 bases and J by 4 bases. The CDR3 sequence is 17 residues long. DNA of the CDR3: TGTGCCAGCAGCTCGGGTTTTAAGGGGGCGCGATACAATGAGCAGTTCTTC. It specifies CASSSGFKGARYNEQFF.

The CDR3 nucleotides read TGTGCCAGTAGTATGGAAGACAGGGAGAACACTGAAGCTTTCTTT. This codes for CASSMEDRENTEAFF. V and J are TRBV19 and TRBJ1-1; 7 nucleotides line up with TRBD1. Germline loops: CDR1 LNHDA, CDR2 SQIVND (reference sequence). The CDR3 sequence is 15 residues long. V was clipped by 3 bases and J by 1 base; unmatched bases: 5.

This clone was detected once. Written as DNA, the CDR3 is TGTGCCAGCAGCCCCGGGACACTCTACAATGAGCAGTTCTTC. Translation: CASSPGTLYNEQFF. The genes are TRBV6-5 and TRBJ2-1; D is possibly TRBD1 (6 bases). The CDR3 extends over 14 amino acids. Germline assignment: CDR1 MNHEY and CDR2 SVGAGI. The V end was cut by 6 bases, the J end by 3 bases, with 12 bases between.

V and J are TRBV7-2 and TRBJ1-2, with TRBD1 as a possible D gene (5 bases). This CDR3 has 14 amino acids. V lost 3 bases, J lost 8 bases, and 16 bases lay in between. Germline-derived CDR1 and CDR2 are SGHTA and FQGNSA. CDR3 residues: CASSFEGRFQGYTF. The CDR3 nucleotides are TGTGCCAGCAGCTTCGAGGGGCGGTTCCAAGGCTACACCTTC.

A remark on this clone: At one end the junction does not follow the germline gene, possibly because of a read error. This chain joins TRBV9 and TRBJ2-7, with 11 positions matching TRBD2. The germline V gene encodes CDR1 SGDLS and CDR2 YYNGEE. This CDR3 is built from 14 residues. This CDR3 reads CASSVTASGRRLHF. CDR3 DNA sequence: TGTGCCAGCAGCGTAACAGCTAGCGGGAGGCGGTTGCACTTC.

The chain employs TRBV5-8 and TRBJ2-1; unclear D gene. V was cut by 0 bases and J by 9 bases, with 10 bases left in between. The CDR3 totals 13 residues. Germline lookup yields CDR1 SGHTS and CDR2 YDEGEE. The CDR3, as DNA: TGTGCCAGCAGCTTGGCCAAGGGTGGTGAGCAGTTCTTC. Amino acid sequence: CASSLAKGGEQFF.

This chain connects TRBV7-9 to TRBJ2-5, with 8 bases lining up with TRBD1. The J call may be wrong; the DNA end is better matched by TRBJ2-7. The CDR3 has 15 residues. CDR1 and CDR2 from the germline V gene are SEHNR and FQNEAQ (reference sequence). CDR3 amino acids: CASSEQGGSSYEQYF. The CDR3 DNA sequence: TGTGCCAGCAGCGAACAGGGGGGTAGCTCCTACGAGCAGTACTTC.

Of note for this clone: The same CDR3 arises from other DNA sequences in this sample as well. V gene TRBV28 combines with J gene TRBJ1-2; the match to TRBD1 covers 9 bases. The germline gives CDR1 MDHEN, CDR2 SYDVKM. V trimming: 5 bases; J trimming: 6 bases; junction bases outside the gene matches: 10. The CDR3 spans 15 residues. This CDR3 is CASSPPDRGWDGYTF. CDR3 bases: TGTGCCAGCAGTCCGCCGGACAGGGGTTGGGATGGCTACACCTTC.

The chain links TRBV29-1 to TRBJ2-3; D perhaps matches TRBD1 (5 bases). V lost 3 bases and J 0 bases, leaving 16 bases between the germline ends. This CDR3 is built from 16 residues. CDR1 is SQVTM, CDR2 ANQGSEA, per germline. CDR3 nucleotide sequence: TGCAGCGTTGAGGGTCCGACAGAACATAGCACAGATACGCAGTATTTT. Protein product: CSVEGPTEHSTDTQYF.

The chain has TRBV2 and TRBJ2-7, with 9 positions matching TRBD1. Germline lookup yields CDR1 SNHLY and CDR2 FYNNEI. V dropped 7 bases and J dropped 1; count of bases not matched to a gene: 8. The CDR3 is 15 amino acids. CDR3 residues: CASTYRGLESYEQYF. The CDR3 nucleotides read TGTGCCAGCACCTACAGGGGGCTAGAATCCTACGAGCAGTACTTC.

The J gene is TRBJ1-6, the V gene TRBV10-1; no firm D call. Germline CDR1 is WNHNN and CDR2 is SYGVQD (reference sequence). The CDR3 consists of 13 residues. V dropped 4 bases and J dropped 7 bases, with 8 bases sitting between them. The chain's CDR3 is CASSASGNSPLHF. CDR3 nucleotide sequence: TGCGCCAGCAGTGCTTCCGGGAATTCACCCCTCCACTTT.

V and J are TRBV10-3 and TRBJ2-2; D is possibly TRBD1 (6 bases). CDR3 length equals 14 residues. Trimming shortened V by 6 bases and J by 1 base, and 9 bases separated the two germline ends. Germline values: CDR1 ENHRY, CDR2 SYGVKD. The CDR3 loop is CAIRMTGNTGELFF. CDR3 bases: TGTGCCATCAGGATGACAGGGAACACCGGGGAGCTGTTTTTT.

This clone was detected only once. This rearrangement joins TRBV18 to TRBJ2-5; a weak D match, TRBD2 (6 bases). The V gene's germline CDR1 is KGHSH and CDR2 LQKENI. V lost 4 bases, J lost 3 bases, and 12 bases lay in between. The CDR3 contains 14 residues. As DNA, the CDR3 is TGTGCCAGCTCACGCGGGACCTTCGAAGAGACCCAGTACTTC. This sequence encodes CASSRGTFEETQYF.

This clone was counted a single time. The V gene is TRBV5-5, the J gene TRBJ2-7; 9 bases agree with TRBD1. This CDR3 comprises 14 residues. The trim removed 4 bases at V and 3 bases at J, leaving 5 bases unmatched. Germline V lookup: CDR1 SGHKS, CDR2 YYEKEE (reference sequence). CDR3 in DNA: TGTGCCAGCAGCACGACAGGGGGGTTCTACGAGCAGTACTTC. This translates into CASSTTGGFYEQYF.

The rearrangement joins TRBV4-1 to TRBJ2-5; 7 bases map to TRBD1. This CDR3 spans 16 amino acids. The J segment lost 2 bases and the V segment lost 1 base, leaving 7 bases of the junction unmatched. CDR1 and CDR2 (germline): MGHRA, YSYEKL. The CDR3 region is CASSQVVPRGQETQYF. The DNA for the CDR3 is TGCGCCAGCAGCCAAGTTGTGCCCAGGGGGCAAGAGACCCAGTACTTC.

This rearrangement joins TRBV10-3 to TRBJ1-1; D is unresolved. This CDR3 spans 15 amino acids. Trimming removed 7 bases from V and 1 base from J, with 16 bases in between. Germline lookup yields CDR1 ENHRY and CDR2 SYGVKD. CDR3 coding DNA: TGTGCCATCAAACCCAATTTGGGGAGGAACACTGAAGCTTTCTTT. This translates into CAIKPNLGRNTEAFF.

In nucleotides, the CDR3 is TGTGCCAGCTCACCAGGAGGGGATGAAAATCAGCCCCAGCATTTT. As protein: CASSPGGDENQPQHF. The V and J genes are TRBV18 and TRBJ1-5; a possible D gene is TRBD1 (5 bases). This CDR3 is 15 amino acids long. V dropped 2 bases and J dropped 4 bases, with 12 bases sitting between them. Per the germline V gene, CDR1 is KGHSH and CDR2 is LQKENI.

For the CDR3, the DNA is TGTGCCAGCAGCGAAACCGGGACGAATCAGCCCCAGCATTTT. As protein: CASSETGTNQPQHF. The J gene is TRBJ1-5, the V gene TRBV9, with D possibly matching TRBD1 (5 bases). The germline CDR1 and CDR2 sequences are SGDLS and YYNGEE. V lost 3 bases to trimming and J lost 4 bases, with 11 bases between them. This CDR3 is 14 amino acids long. Supplemented by reference TRBV9 and TRBJ1-5, the full variable domain reads DSGVTQTPKHLITATGQRVTLRCSPRSGDLSVYWYQQSLDQGLQFLIQYYNGEERAKGNILERFSAQQFPDLHSELNLSSLELGDSALYFCASSETGTNQPQHFGDGTRLSIL.

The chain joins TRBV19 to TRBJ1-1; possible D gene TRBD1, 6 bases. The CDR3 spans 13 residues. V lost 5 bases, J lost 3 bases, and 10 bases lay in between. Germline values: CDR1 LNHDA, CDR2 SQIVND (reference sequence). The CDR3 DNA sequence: TGTGCCAGTAGTTCGGACAGATACACTGAAGCTTTCTTT. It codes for CASSSDRYTEAFF.

CDR3 protein: CSVELPTQETQYF. In DNA, the CDR3 is TGCAGCGTTGAGTTACCGACGCAAGAGACCCAGTACTTC. V and J are TRBV29-1 and TRBJ2-5; no clear D gene. CDR1 and CDR2 from the germline V gene are SQVTM and ANQGSEA. CDR3 size: 13 residues. V was trimmed by 3 bases and J by 2 bases, leaving 10 bases between them.

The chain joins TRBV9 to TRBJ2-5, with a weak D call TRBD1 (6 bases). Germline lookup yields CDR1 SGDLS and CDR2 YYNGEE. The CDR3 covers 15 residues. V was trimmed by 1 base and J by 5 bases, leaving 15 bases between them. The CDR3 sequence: CASSVTGTRLETQYF. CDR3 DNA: TGTGCCAGCAGCGTAACCGGGACAAGGCTGGAGACCCAGTACTTC.

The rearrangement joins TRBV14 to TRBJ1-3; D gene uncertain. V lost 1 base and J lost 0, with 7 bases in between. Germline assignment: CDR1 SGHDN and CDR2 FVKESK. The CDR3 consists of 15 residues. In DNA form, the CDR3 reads TGTGCCAGCAGCCAAGGGTCGCTCTCTGGAAACACCATATATTTT. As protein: CASSQGSLSGNTIYF.

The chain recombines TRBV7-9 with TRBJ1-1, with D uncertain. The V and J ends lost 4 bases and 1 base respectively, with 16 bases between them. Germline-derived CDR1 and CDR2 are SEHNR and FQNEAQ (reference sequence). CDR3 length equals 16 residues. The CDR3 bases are TGTGCCAGCAGCTCGCGCGGGTTTAAGAAGAACACTGAAGCTTTCTTT. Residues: CASSSRGFKKNTEAFF. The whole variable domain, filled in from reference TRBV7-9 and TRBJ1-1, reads DTGVSQNPRHKITKRGQNVTFRCDPISEHNRLYWYRQTLGQGPEFLTYFQNEAQLEKSRLLSDRFSAERPKGSFSTLEIQRTEQGDSAMYLCASSSRGFKKNTEAFFGQGTRLTVV.

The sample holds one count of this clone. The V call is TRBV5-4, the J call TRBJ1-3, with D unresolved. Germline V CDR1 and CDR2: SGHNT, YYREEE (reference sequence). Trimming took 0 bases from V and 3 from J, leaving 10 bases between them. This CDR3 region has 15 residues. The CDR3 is CASSLGGAGGNTIYF. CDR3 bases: TGTGCCAGCAGCTTGGGGGGTGCAGGTGGAAACACCATATATTTT.

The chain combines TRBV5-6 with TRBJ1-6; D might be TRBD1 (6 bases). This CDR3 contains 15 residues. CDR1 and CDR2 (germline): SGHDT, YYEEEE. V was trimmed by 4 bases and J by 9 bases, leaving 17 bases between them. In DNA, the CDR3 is TGTGCCAGCAGCGCCTACAGGGTTATTCCTTCACCCCTCCACTTT. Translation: CASSAYRVIPSPLHF.

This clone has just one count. CDR3 amino acids: CASSEVAGIGANVLTF. The CDR3 DNA follows: TGTGCCAGCAGTGAGGTTGCGGGGATTGGGGCCAACGTCCTGACTTTC. The chain recombines TRBV2 with TRBJ2-6; TRBD2 might be the D (6 bases). The germline V gene encodes CDR1 SNHLY and CDR2 FYNNEI. CDR3 length: 16 residues. Trimming pared 3 bases from V and 3 bases from J, leaving 12 bases between.

The CDR3 loop reads CASSSGSRRGQGYTF. CDR3 in DNA: TGTGCCAGCAGCTCAGGTAGCAGAAGGGGGCAAGGCTACACCTTC. The chain links TRBV7-2 to TRBJ1-2; 7 nucleotides line up with TRBD1. The CDR3 length is 15 residues. With V trimmed by 4 bases and J by 8 bases, 13 bases remained unmatched. From germline, CDR1 is SGHTA and CDR2 FQGNSA.

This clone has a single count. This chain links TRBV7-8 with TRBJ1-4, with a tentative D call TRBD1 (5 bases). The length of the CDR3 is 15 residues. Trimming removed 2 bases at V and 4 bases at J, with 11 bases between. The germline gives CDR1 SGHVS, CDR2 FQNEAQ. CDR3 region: CASSLMGGDNEKLFF. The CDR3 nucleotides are TGTGCCAGCAGCTTAATGGGGGGAGATAATGAAAAACTGTTTTTT.